This T cell receptor beta chain was identified in a study of T cells in Graves' hyperthyroidism and ophthalmopathy. About the study: Peripheral blood was collected at initial diagnosis, before any treatment.

With regard to this clonotype: The antigen is not known.

Study outcomes and limitations: Blood shared most expanded thyroid clonotypes above 0.001. Patients with ophthalmopathy were separated from those with stable hyperthyroidism by a 13 V-J model.

The CDR3 totals 14 residues. Germline values: CDR1 SGHRS, CDR2 YFSETQ. Trimming cost V 6 bases and J 9 bases, with 21 bases left between them. In making diagnoses, clinical symptoms, serum thyroxine and TRAb, thyroid ultrasound and orbital computed tomography were all used. Amplification targeted TCR beta CDR3 regions from RNA transcripts. TCR CDR3 regions were first amplified by RT-PCR with HTBI primers. A single record per CDR3 protein comes from TCRdb applying MiXCR to the multiplex PCR reads. The sample contains about 770,000 distinct CDR3 sequences, around 19% of which appear only once. Sequencing was done on a sample of blood. This receptor was obtained from a woman between 50 and 59 years old with Graves' hyperthyroidism that later progressed to Graves' ophthalmopathy. V usage is TRBV5-1 and J usage is TRBJ1-2; tentatively, D is TRBD1 (5 bases). CDR3 in amino acids: CASTSRYGTMSYTF. CDR3 in DNA: TGCGCCAGCACGAGCAGGTATGGGACTATGAGCTACACCTTC.